This TCR beta chain was observed in a study of T-cell reconstitution after alpha-beta-depleted transplantation in children. Trimming took 0 bases from V and 6 from J, leaving 10 bases between them. Germline CDR1 reads SGHTA; CDR2 reads FQGTGA. This CDR3 is 14 amino acids long. A word on this clonotype: Its antigen is not identified.

This sample's TCRbeta library carried unique molecular identifier barcodes. MiXCR, run by TCRdb on the PCR reads, gives a single entry per CDR3 protein. The data show 250,000 to 350,000 distinct CDR3 sequences, approximately 23% seen once. Whole-study findings and limits: Hyperexpanded clones declined; after one year, newly produced T cells mostly supplied diversity. There were reportedly several hundred expanded graft clones from which alpha-beta T cells came about two months after transplant. High day-60 TCRbeta diversity in some patients came from surviving recipient T cells and thymic progenitors.

This sample comprised PBMCs, mostly from graft donor cells, obtained 180 days after TCRalphabeta/CD19-depleted stem cell transplant. The clonotype was recovered from a male patient younger than 18 who had a stem cell transplant for acute lymphoblastic leukemia, so the T cells may come from the graft donor. The J gene is TRBJ2-3, the V gene TRBV7-3; no clear D gene. CDR3 DNA sequence: TGTGCCAGCAGCTTAACGGCTGGCCGGGATACGCAGTATTTT. Translated, it gives CASSLTAGRDTQYF.